One sample yielded the 20 T cell receptor beta chains listed below, sequenced in a study of cytomegalovirus exposure and HLA in healthy donors. The PCR made use of 60 Vbeta and 13 Jbeta primers. Measured with immunoSEQ multiplex PCR; TCRdb has only the in-frame clones, and not every one. The sample has about 130,000 clones; over 70% are singletons. The sample was PBMCs. These receptors were obtained from a man aged 30-40 years in good health and CMV-seronegative.

This chain joins TRBV10-3 and TRBJ1-5, with unresolved D. Trimming stripped 0 bases from V and 1 base from J, with 7 bases between. CDR3 length equals 15 residues. CDR1 is ENHRY and CDR2 is SYGVKD in the germline V gene. The CDR3 nucleotides read TGTGCCATCAGTGAGTCCGGTGTAAGCAATCAGCCCCAGCATTTT. As protein: CAISESGVSNQPQHF.

On this clone: Compared with germline, one end of the junction differs, possibly owing to a read error. The chain has TRBV7-9 and TRBJ1-2; the D gene is possibly TRBD1 (5 bases). In germline, CDR1 is SEHNR, CDR2 FQNEAQ (reference sequence). This CDR3 is 15 amino acids long. CDR3 amino acids: CSSSLGATDLYGYTF. For the CDR3, the DNA is TGTTCCAGCAGCTTAGGGGCGACAGATCTTTATGGCTACACCTTC.

The chain uses TRBV20-1 and TRBJ2-3; D gene uncertain. Trimming left V 5 bases short and J 8 bases short, with 8 bases between. This CDR3 has 10 amino acids. The germline V gene encodes CDR1 DFQATT and CDR2 SNEGSKA (reference sequence). The CDR3 nucleotides are TGCAGTGCTCTAACCCGTACGCAGTATTTT. Translating it yields CSALTRTQYF.

This clone was seen only a few times. The chain links TRBV10-3 to TRBJ1-4, with TRBD1 identical over 7 bases. The germline V gene encodes CDR1 ENHRY and CDR2 SYGVKD. The CDR3 contains 14 residues. V shed 2 bases, J shed 8 bases, and the junction held 5 bases outside the gene matches. The CDR3 DNA is TGTGCCATCAGTGAGGACAGGGACGGCGAAAAACTGTTTTTT. It yields the protein CAISEDRDGEKLFF.

The V call is TRBV7-2, the J call TRBJ2-7; possibly TRBD1 for D (6 bases). From germline, CDR1 is SGHTA and CDR2 FQGNSA. CDR3 size: 14 residues. V was trimmed by 2 bases and J by 1 base, leaving 9 bases between them. The CDR3 bases are TGTGCCAGCAGCTTATTACAGGGATCCTACGAGCAGTACTTC. Amino acids: CASSLLQGSYEQYF.

This clone has more than one count but fewer than ten. This chain connects TRBV4-3 to TRBJ1-5, with 9 bases matching TRBD1. Germline V gene data show CDR1 as LGHNA and CDR2 as YSLEER. This CDR3 contains 14 residues. The junction had 2 bases not matched to a gene; V was cut back by 4 bases and J by 4 bases. The CDR3 nucleotides read TGCGCCAGCAGCCTAGGACAGGGGAATCAGCCCCAGCATTTT. It codes for CASSLGQGNQPQHF.

CDR3 in DNA: TGTGCCTGGAGTCCTACCTTACTAGCGGGCAGCGGGGAGCAGTTCTTC. This encodes CAWSPTLLAGSGEQFF. The chain has TRBV30 and TRBJ2-1, with 9 bases matching TRBD2. The CDR3 totals 16 residues. With V trimmed by 2 bases and J by 10 bases, 15 bases remained unmatched. Germline V lookup: CDR1 GTSNPN, CDR2 SVGIG (reference sequence). Looking up the rest from reference TRBV30 and TRBJ2-1 gives the full variable domain: SQTIHQWPATLVQPVGSPLSLECTVEGTSNPNLYWYRQAAGRGLQLLFYSVGIGQISSEVPQNLSASRPQDRQFILSSKKLLLSDSGFYLCAWSPTLLAGSGEQFFGPGTRLTVL.

V is TRBV6-1 and J is TRBJ1-1; 7 positions match TRBD1. This CDR3 has 14 amino acids. Germline CDR1 and CDR2: MNHNS and SASEGT. After removal of 2 bases from V and 5 bases from J, the junction contained 5 bases not matched to a gene. CDR3 DNA sequence: TGTGCCAGCAGTGAAAGGGACAGTACGACTGAAGCTTTCTTT. Its protein product is CASSERDSTTEAFF.

This clone has only one observation. The CDR3 nucleotides read TGTGCCAGCAGCTCCCCGACTAGCGGGAGGGTTGAGCAGTTCTTC. Amino acid sequence: CASSSPTSGRVEQFF. V gene TRBV11-3 combines with J gene TRBJ2-1; 14 bases are shared with TRBD2. V lost 4 bases and J lost 9; bases outside the gene matches: 5. This CDR3 contains 15 residues. Germline CDR1 reads SGHNT; CDR2 reads YENEEA. Full variable domain (rest looked up from reference TRBV11-3 and TRBJ2-1): EAGVVQSPRYKIIEKKQPVAFWCNPISGHNTLYWYLQNLGQGPELLIRYENEEAVDDSQLPKDRFSAERLKGVDSTLKIQPAELGDSAVYLCASSSPTSGRVEQFFGPGTRLTVL.

The genes are TRBV5-5 and TRBJ2-1; TRBD1 aligns across 9 bases. The CDR3 totals 16 residues. The germline V gene encodes CDR1 SGHKS and CDR2 YYEKEE (reference sequence). The V gene end was trimmed by 4 bases and the J gene end by 4 bases; junction bases not matched to a gene: 9. CDR3 sequence: CASSHTSGTGYNEQFF. DNA of the CDR3: TGTGCCAGCAGCCATACTTCCGGGACAGGGTACAATGAGCAGTTCTTC.

J is TRBJ1-1 and V is TRBV28; tentative D call: TRBD1 (5 bases). The CDR3 contains 13 residues. V lost 8 bases and J 5 bases, leaving 15 bases between the germline ends. In germline, CDR1 is MDHEN, CDR2 SYDVKM. Written as DNA, the CDR3 is TGTGCCAGCGGTCTCTCAGGGCTGACTGAAGCTTTCTTT. It codes for CASGLSGLTEAFF.

This clone was picked up a small number of times. The chain carries TRBV4-3 and TRBJ2-7, with 14 nucleotides matching TRBD2. Per the germline V gene, CDR1 is LGHNA and CDR2 is YSLEER. V was clipped by 1 base and J by 7 bases; unmatched bases: 3. The CDR3 has 15 residues. The CDR3 nucleotides are TGCGCCAGCAGCCAAGGGGGACTAGCGGGGGATGAGCAGTACTTC. Translated: CASSQGGLAGDEQYF.

The V and J genes are TRBV28 and TRBJ1-4; D unclear. Germline values: CDR1 MDHEN, CDR2 SYDVKM. CDR3 length: 15 residues. Trimming removed 4 bases from V and 7 bases from J, with 16 bases in between. The CDR3 is CASSYRQPPGEKLFF. The CDR3 nucleotides are TGTGCCAGCAGTTACCGACAACCTCCCGGTGAAAAACTGTTTTTT.

The chain has TRBV7-8 and TRBJ1-1; D is unresolved. This CDR3 has 16 amino acids. V was pared by 6 bases and J by 0 bases, with 17 bases between. Germline-derived CDR1 and CDR2 are SGHVS and FQNEAQ. CDR3 DNA sequence: TGTGCCAGCAGTTACGTGGGGAGGGCAATGAACACTGAAGCTTTCTTT. It yields the protein CASSYVGRAMNTEAFF.

The chain recombines TRBV11-3 with TRBJ2-1; TRBD2 aligns across 7 bases. CDR1 is SGHNT, CDR2 YENEEA, per germline. V shed 2 bases, J shed 4 bases, and the junction held 5 bases outside the gene matches. The CDR3 sequence is 15 residues long. CDR3 in DNA: TGTGCCAGCAGCTTACGACTAGCCGATTACAATGAGCAGTTCTTC. As protein: CASSLRLADYNEQFF.

This clone has a single count. The chain has TRBV6-1 and TRBJ2-7, with D possibly being TRBD2 (5 bases). Per the germline V gene, CDR1 is MNHNS and CDR2 is SASEGT. The CDR3 extends over 17 amino acids. Deletions cut 2 bases from V and 0 bases from J, with 17 bases between. For the CDR3, the DNA is TGTGCCAGCAGTGAACCCCGGGGTACGGGAAGCTCCTACGAGCAGTACTTC. Protein sequence: CASSEPRGTGSSYEQYF.

V gene TRBV19 combines with J gene TRBJ2-7; no clear D. Germline V gene data show CDR1 as LNHDA and CDR2 as SQIVND (reference sequence). Trimming stripped 3 bases from V and 5 bases from J, with 8 bases between. The CDR3 loop spans 12 amino acids. Here the CDR3 reads CASSIRQDEQYF. In DNA, the CDR3 is TGTGCCAGTAGTATCCGGCAGGACGAGCAGTACTTC.

A few counts support this clone. This chain uses TRBV7-9 with TRBJ1-2; D perhaps matches TRBD1 (6 bases). Germline CDR1 and CDR2: SEHNR and FQNEAQ (reference sequence). CDR3 length equals 13 residues. V shed 5 bases and J shed 6 bases, with 13 bases lying between them. The CDR3 spells CASSPQGRHGYTF. In nucleotides, the CDR3 is TGTGCCAGCAGCCCACAGGGTCGGCATGGCTACACCTTC.

The chain is built from TRBV30 and TRBJ2-5; D is perhaps TRBD1 (6 bases). Looked up from germline, CDR1 is GTSNPN and CDR2 is SVGIG (reference sequence). This CDR3 comprises 14 residues. Trimming took off 4 bases at V and 2 bases at J, with 14 bases between the two ends. The chain's CDR3 is CAWTTGVGQETQYF. The CDR3 DNA follows: TGTGCCTGGACGACAGGAGTGGGGCAAGAGACCCAGTACTTC.

The V call is TRBV19, the J call TRBJ2-5; 7 nucleotides match TRBD1. V trimming: 7 bases; J trimming: 4 bases; junction bases outside the gene matches: 6. The CDR3 totals 13 residues. Germline CDR1 reads LNHDA; CDR2 reads SQIVND (reference sequence). The CDR3 sequence is CASNDRARETQYF. In DNA, the CDR3 is TGTGCCAGTAATGACAGGGCGAGAGAGACCCAGTACTTC.